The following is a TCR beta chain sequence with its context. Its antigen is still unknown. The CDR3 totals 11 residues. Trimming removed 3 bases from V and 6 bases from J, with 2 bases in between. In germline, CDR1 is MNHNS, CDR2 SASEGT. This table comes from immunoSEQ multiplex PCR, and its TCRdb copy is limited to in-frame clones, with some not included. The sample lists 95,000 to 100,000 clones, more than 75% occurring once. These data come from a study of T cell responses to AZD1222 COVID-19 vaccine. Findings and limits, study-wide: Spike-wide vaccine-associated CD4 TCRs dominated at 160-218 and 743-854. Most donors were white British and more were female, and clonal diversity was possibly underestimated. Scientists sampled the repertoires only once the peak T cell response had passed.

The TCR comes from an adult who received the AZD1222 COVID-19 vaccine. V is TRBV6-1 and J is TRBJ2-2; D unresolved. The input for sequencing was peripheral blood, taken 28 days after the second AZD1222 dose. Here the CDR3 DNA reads TGTGCCAGCAGTGATGCCGGGGAGCTGTTTTTT. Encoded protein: CASSDAGELFF.